The 18 T cell receptor beta chains below all came from one sample that was sequenced in a study of T cells in localized non-small cell lung cancer. Profiled with immunoSEQ multiplex PCR; TCRdb holds only in-frame clones, not every one. This table has 50,000 to 70,000 clones, about four fifths appearing once. Sample: PBMCs, taken before any cancer treatment. These receptors were obtained from a man aged 35 to 70 with stage II lung adenocarcinoma.

This clone was counted a few times. The CDR3 reads CASSIGGTGNTEAFF. CDR3 DNA: TGTGCCAGTAGTATAGGAGGGACAGGGAACACTGAAGCTTTCTTT. This chain links TRBV19 with TRBJ1-1, with TRBD1 identical over 8 bases. Germline V gene data show CDR1 as LNHDA and CDR2 as SQIVND (reference sequence). Trimming removed 1 base from V and 1 base from J; junction bases left unmatched: 2. The CDR3 has 15 amino acids. The variable domain in full, completed from reference TRBV19 and TRBJ1-1, reads DGGITQSPKYLFRKEGQNVTLSCEQNLNHDAMYWYRQDPGQGLRLIYYSQIVNDFQKGDIAEGYSVSREKKESFPLTVTSAQKNPTAFYLCASSIGGTGNTEAFFGQGTRLTVV.

The V and J genes are TRBV7-9 and TRBJ2-5; 11 nucleotides line up with TRBD2. The CDR3 extends over 19 amino acids. Per the germline V gene, CDR1 is SEHNR and CDR2 is FQNEAQ (reference sequence). V lost 5 bases and J lost 4; bases outside the gene matches: 18. The CDR3 spells CASSRTYGLAGGGLETQYF. The CDR3 DNA is TGTGCCAGCAGCCGTACTTACGGCCTAGCGGGAGGAGGACTAGAGACCCAGTACTTC.

The chain's CDR3 is CASTQTVGGTGYEQYF. CDR3 nucleotide sequence: TGCGCCAGCACCCAAACGGTAGGGGGGACTGGGTACGAGCAGTACTTC. The V and J genes are TRBV10-2 and TRBJ2-7; D assignment may be TRBD1 or TRBD2 (6 bases each). This CDR3 is 16 amino acids long. V lost 7 bases and J lost 4, with 23 bases in between. Germline V CDR1 and CDR2: WSHSY, SAAADI.

This CDR3 is CACQGPTYEQYF. CDR3 sequence (DNA): TGTGCCTGTCAGGGGCCGACATACGAGCAGTACTTC. The chain has TRBV6-5 and TRBJ2-7, with D perhaps TRBD1 (6 bases). Germline V gives CDR1 MNHEY, CDR2 SVGAGI. With 11 bases removed from V and 4 bases from J, the gap between germline ends came to 15 bases. The CDR3 is 12 amino acids.

The chain uses TRBV5-1 and TRBJ2-1, with no clear D. CDR1 is SGHRS, CDR2 YFSETQ, per germline. This CDR3 region has 16 residues. V was trimmed by 0 bases and J by 0 bases, leaving 10 bases between them. For the CDR3, the DNA is TGCGCCAGCAGCTTGGCTGGCGCTGGCTCCTACAATGAGCAGTTCTTC. It is translated as CASSLAGAGSYNEQFF.

The CDR3 loop is CASSQRGQPSVETQYF. The CDR3 nucleotides are TGCGCCAGCAGCCAAAGAGGACAACCCTCAGTAGAGACCCAGTACTTC. This sequence joins TRBV4-1 and TRBJ2-5; a possible D gene is TRBD1 (5 bases). The CDR3 contains 16 residues. V was cut by 2 bases and J by 4 bases, with 17 bases left in between. Germline CDR1 is MGHRA and CDR2 is YSYEKL.

This clone came up a few times. This rearrangement joins TRBV30 to TRBJ2-7; no clear D. CDR1 and CDR2 from the germline V gene are GTSNPN and SVGIG (reference sequence). The CDR3 loop spans 11 amino acids. The V and J ends lost 4 bases and 5 bases respectively, with 9 bases between them. The CDR3 DNA reads as TGTGCCTGGACCTCATGGGACGAGCAGTACTTC. Translation: CAWTSWDEQYF. Full variable domain (rest looked up from reference TRBV30 and TRBJ2-7): SQTIHQWPATLVQPVGSPLSLECTVEGTSNPNLYWYRQAAGRGLQLLFYSVGIGQISSEVPQNLSASRPQDRQFILSSKKLLLSDSGFYLCAWTSWDEQYFGPGTRLTVT.

The chain couples TRBV7-9 to TRBJ2-3; tentatively, D is TRBD2 (6 bases). The V gene lost 5 bases and the J gene lost 5 bases, with 11 bases spanning the gap. CDR1 and CDR2 (germline): SEHNR, FQNEAQ (reference sequence). The CDR3 contains 13 residues. DNA for the CDR3: TGTGCCAGCAGCCCCATGGGGGGAGATACGCAGTATTTT. It yields the protein CASSPMGGDTQYF.

The V and J genes are TRBV7-9 and TRBJ1-2; maybe TRBD1 (6 bases). Germline lookup yields CDR1 SEHNR and CDR2 FQNEAQ (reference sequence). The CDR3 has 13 residues. Trimming shortened V by 5 bases and J by 4 bases, and 11 bases separated the two germline ends. In nucleotides, the CDR3 is TGTGCCAGCAGCACGGACAGCTTCTATGGCTACACCTTC. This gives the protein CASSTDSFYGYTF. Filled out from reference TRBV7-9 and TRBJ1-2, the complete variable domain reads DTGVSQNPRHKITKRGQNVTFRCDPISEHNRLYWYRQTLGQGPEFLTYFQNEAQLEKSRLLSDRFSAERPKGSFSTLEIQRTEQGDSAMYLCASSTDSFYGYTFGSGTRLTVV.

This chain connects TRBV15 to TRBJ1-5, with D possibly TRBD1 on 5 matching bases. Germline CDR1 is LNHNV and CDR2 is YYDKDF (reference sequence). Trimming stripped 0 bases from V and 7 bases from J, with 19 bases between. This CDR3 comprises 17 residues. The CDR3 reads CATSREILQGPGQPQHF. The CDR3 DNA reads TGTGCCACCAGCAGAGAAATTTTGCAGGGCCCGGGGCAGCCCCAGCATTTT.

The chain couples TRBV7-2 to TRBJ2-3; TRBD2 aligns across 14 bases. V was clipped by 5 bases and J by 5 bases; unmatched bases: 6. CDR1 SGHTA and CDR2 FQGNSA come from the germline V gene. The CDR3 extends over 16 amino acids. The CDR3 reads CASSPRLAGGGDTQYF. The DNA of the CDR3 is TGTGCCAGCAGCCCACGACTAGCGGGAGGGGGAGATACGCAGTATTTT.

The J gene is TRBJ1-2, the V gene TRBV2; D is unclear. This CDR3 comprises 13 residues. Germline-derived CDR1 and CDR2 are SNHLY and FYNNEI. Trimming left V 6 bases short and J 4 bases short, with 12 bases between. CDR3 in amino acids: CASRPGVGYGYTF. CDR3 sequence (DNA): TGTGCCAGCAGGCCCGGTGTTGGCTATGGCTACACCTTC. The full variable domain, its missing parts supplied by reference TRBV2 and TRBJ1-2, is EPEVTQTPSHQVTQMGQEVILRCVPISNHLYFYWYRQILGQKVEFLVSFYNNEISEKSEIFDDQFSVERPDGSNFTLKIRSTKLEDSAMYFCASRPGVGYGYTFGSGTRLTVV.

This chain links TRBV19 with TRBJ2-1; 10 positions agree with TRBD2. Losses at the gene ends were 5 bases for V and 8 bases for J; bases not matched to a gene: 3. The CDR3 sequence is 13 residues long. CDR1 and CDR2 from the germline V gene are LNHDA and SQIVND (reference sequence). This CDR3 is CASSASGSDEQFF. The CDR3 region has the DNA TGTGCCAGTAGTGCTAGCGGGAGCGATGAGCAGTTCTTC.

The DNA for the CDR3 is TGTGCCAGCAGCTTGGGACAGGCCCCATACGAGCAGTACTTC. It specifies CASSLGQAPYEQYF. The genes are TRBV7-9 and TRBJ2-7, with TRBD1 matching 8 bases. Germline CDR1 and CDR2: SEHNR and FQNEAQ (reference sequence). The CDR3 loop spans 14 amino acids. V shed 3 bases, J shed 4 bases, and the junction held 5 bases outside the gene matches. The whole variable domain, remainder taken from reference TRBV7-9 and TRBJ2-7, is DTGVSQNPRHKITKRGQNVTFRCDPISEHNRLYWYRQTLGQGPEFLTYFQNEAQLEKSRLLSDRFSAERPKGSFSTLEIQRTEQGDSAMYLCASSLGQAPYEQYFGPGTRLTVT.

This chain links TRBV2 with TRBJ1-1; 10 bases line up with TRBD1. CDR3 length equals 14 residues. From germline, CDR1 is SNHLY and CDR2 FYNNEI. The trim removed 7 bases at V and 7 bases at J, leaving 9 bases unmatched. The CDR3: CASTAGTGVNEAFF. CDR3 nucleotides: TGTGCCAGCACCGCAGGGACAGGGGTGAATGAAGCTTTCTTT.

V and J are TRBV7-3 and TRBJ1-1, with D possibly being TRBD1 (5 bases). Germline V gene data show CDR1 as SGHTA and CDR2 as FQGTGA. The CDR3 runs 16 residues. V gave up 0 bases and J gave up 4 bases, with 15 bases separating them. The CDR3 DNA is TGTGCCAGCAGCTTAACGGCAGGGCCTCGGGGCACTGAAGCTTTCTTT. It is translated as CASSLTAGPRGTEAFF.

The rearrangement uses TRBV29-1 and TRBJ2-2, with 8 bases matching TRBD1. Losses at the gene ends were 7 bases for V and 5 bases for J; bases not matched to a gene: 6. The CDR3 has 13 residues. The V gene's germline CDR1 is SQVTM and CDR2 ANQGSEA. The CDR3 reads CSGDRMATGELFF. Written as DNA, the CDR3 is TGCAGCGGGGACAGGATGGCAACCGGGGAGCTGTTTTTT.

This chain uses TRBV7-9 with TRBJ2-7; 8 nucleotides match TRBD2. The CDR3 has 14 amino acids. V gave up 6 bases and J gave up 0 bases; unmatched junction bases: 4. The germline V gene encodes CDR1 SEHNR and CDR2 FQNEAQ (reference sequence). The CDR3, as DNA: TGTGCCAGCAGTATGACTAGCGCCTCCTACGAGCAGTACTTC. Encoded protein: CASSMTSASYEQYF.